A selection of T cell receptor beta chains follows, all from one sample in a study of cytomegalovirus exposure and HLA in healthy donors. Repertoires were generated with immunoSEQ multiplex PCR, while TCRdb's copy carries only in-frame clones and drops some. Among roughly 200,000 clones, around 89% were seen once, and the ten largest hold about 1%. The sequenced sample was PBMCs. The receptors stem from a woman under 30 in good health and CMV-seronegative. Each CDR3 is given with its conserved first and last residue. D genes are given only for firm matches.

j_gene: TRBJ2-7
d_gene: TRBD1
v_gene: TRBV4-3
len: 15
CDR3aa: CASSQEEAGGYEQYF

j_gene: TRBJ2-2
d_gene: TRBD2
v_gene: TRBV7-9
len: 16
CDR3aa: CASSPTAGVNTGELFF

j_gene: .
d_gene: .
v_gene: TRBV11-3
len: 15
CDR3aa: CASSFMRGVGYEQYF

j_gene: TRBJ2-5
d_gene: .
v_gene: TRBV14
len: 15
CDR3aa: CASSHTQEPEETQYF

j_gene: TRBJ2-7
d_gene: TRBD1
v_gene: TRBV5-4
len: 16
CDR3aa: CASSSPSGGSSYEQYF

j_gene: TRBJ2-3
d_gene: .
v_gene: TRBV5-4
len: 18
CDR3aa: CASSQAYSAGRGTDTQYF

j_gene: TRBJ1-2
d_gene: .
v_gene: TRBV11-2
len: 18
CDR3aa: CASSSLRGPGNGNYGYTF

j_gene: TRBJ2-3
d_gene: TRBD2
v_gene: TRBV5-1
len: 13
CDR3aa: CASSLRAGDTQYF

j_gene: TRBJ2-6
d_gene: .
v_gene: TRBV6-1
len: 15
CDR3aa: CASRSQGSGANVLTF

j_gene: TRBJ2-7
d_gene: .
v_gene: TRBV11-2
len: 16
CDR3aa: CASSPRGATSSYEQYF

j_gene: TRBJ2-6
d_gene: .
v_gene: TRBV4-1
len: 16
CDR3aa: CASSQDISSGANVLTF

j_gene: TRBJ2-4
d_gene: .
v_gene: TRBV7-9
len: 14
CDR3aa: CASSPIHGKNIQYF

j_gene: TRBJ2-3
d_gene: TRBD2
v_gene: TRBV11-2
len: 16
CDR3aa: CASGSLAGGPIDTQYF

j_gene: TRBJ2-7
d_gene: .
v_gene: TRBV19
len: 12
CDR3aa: CASSPGAYEQYF

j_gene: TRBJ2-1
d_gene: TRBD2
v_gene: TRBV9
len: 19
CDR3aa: CASSYNFGTSGRSYNEQFF

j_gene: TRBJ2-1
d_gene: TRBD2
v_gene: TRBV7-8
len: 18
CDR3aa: CASSLNPPGGSSYNEQFF

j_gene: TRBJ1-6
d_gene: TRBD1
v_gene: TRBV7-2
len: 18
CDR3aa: CASSLRTGFGPYNSPLHF

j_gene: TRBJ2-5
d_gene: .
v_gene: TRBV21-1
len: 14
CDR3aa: CASSNGGTKETQYF

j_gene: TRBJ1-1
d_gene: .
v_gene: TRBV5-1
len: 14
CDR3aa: CASGVGGTNTEAFF

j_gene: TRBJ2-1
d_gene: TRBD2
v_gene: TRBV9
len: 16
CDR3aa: CASSVAGGIHYNEQFF

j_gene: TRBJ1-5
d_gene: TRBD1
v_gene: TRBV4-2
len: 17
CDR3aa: CASSQDLGTVSNQPQHF

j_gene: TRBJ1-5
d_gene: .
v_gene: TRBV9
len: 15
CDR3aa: CASSVGVQSNQPQHF

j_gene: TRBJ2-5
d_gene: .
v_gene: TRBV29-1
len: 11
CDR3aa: CSVGAAETQYF

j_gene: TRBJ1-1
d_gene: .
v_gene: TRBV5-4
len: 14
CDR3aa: CAANRQPPNTEAFF

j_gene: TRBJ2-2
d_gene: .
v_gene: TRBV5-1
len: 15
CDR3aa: CASSWGGTRPGELFF

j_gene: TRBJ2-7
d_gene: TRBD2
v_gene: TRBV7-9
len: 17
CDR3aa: CASSLRGRPGLAIEQYF

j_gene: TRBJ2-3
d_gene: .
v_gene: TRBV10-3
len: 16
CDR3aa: CAISPSEGRGTDTQYF

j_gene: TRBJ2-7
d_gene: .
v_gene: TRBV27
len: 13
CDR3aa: CASSLGAYYEQYF

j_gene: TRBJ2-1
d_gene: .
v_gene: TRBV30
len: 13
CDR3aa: CAWDSTRYNEQFF